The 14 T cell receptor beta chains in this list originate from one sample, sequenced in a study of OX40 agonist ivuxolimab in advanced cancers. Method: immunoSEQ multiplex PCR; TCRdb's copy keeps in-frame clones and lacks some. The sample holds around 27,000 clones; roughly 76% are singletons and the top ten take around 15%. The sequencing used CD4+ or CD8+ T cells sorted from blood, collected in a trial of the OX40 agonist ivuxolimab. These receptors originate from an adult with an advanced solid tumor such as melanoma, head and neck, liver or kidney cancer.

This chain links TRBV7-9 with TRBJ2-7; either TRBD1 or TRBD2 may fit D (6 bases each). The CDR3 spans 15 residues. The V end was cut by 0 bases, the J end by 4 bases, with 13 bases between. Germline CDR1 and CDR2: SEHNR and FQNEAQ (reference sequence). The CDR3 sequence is CASSLARGAGYEQYF. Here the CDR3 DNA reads TGTGCCAGCAGCTTAGCGAGGGGGGCTGGATACGAGCAGTACTTC. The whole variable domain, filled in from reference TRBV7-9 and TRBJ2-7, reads DTGVSQNPRHKITKRGQNVTFRCDPISEHNRLYWYRQTLGQGPEFLTYFQNEAQLEKSRLLSDRFSAERPKGSFSTLEIQRTEQGDSAMYLCASSLARGAGYEQYFGPGTRLTVT.

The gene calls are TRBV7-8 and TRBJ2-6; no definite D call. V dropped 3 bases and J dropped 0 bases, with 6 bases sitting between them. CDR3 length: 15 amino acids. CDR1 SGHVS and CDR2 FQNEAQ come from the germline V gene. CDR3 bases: TGTGCCAGCAGCTTCACTCTCTCTGGGGCCAACGTCCTGACTTTC. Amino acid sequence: CASSFTLSGANVLTF.

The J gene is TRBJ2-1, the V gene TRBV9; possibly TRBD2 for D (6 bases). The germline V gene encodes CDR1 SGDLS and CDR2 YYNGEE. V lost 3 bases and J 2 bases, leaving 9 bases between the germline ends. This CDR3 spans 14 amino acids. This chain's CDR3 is CASSGSGAYNEQFF. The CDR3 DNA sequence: TGTGCCAGCAGCGGTAGCGGAGCCTACAATGAGCAGTTCTTC.

CDR3 sequence: CASSHLNNYEQYF. The CDR3 DNA follows: TGTGCCAGCAGCCACTTGAACAACTACGAGCAGTACTTC. The chain employs TRBV14 and TRBJ2-7, with no clear D. CDR3 length: 13 residues. Trimming shortened V by 3 bases and J by 3 bases, and 9 bases separated the two germline ends. Germline V CDR1 and CDR2: SGHDN, FVKESK. The full variable domain, completed using reference TRBV14 and TRBJ2-7, is EAGVTQFPSHSVIEKGQTVTLRCDPISGHDNLYWYRRVMGKEIKFLLHFVKESKQDESGMPNNRFLAERTGGTYSTLKVQPAELEDSGVYFCASSHLNNYEQYFGPGTRLTVT.

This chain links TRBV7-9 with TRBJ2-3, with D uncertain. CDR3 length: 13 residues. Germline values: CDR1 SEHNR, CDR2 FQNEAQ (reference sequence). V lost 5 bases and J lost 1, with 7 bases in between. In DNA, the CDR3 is TGTGCCAGCAGCGATAGGGGCACAGATACGCAGTATTTT. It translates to CASSDRGTDTQYF.

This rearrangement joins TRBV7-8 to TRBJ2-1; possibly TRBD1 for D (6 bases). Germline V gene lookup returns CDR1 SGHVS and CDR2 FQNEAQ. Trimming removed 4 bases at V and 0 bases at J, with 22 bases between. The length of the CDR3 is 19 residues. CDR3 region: CASSSGEYGTTSSYNEQFF. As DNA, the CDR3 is TGTGCCAGCAGCTCAGGGGAGTACGGGACCACGAGCTCCTACAATGAGCAGTTCTTC.

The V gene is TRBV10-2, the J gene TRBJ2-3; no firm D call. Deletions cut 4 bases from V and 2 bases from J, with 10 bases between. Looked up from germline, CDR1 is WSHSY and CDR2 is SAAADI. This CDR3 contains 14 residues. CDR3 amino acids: CASSVSLLTDTQYF. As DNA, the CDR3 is TGCGCCAGCAGTGTTTCACTCCTCACAGATACGCAGTATTTT.

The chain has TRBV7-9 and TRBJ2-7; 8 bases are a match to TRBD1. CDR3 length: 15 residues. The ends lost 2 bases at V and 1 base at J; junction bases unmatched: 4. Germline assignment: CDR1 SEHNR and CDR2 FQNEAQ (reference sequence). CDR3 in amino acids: CASSLFGTGSYEQYF. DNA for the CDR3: TGTGCCAGCAGCTTATTTGGGACAGGATCCTACGAGCAGTACTTC.

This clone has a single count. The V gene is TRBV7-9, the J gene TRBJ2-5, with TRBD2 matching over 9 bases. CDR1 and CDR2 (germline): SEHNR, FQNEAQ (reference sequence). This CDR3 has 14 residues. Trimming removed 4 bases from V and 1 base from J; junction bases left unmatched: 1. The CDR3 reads CASSSTSGQETQYF. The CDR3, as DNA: TGTGCCAGCAGCTCGACTAGCGGCCAAGAGACCCAGTACTTC.

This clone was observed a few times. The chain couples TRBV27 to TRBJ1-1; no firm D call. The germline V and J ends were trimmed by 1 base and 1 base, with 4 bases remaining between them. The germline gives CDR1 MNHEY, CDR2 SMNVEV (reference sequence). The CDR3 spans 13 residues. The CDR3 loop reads CASSLYANTEAFF. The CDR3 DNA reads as TGTGCCAGCAGTTTATACGCGAACACTGAAGCTTTCTTT.

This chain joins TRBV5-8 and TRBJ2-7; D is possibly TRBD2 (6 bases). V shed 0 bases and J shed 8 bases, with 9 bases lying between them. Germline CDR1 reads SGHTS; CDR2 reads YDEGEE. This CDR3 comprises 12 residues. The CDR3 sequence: CASSLGGTQQYF. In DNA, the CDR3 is TGTGCCAGCAGCTTGGGTGGGACTCAGCAGTACTTC. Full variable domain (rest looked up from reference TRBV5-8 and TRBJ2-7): EAGVTQSPTHLIKTRGQQATLRCSPISGHTSVYWYQQALGLGLQFLLWYDEGEERNRGNFPPRFSGRQFPNYSSELNVNALELEDSALYLCASSLGGTQQYFGPGTRLTVT.

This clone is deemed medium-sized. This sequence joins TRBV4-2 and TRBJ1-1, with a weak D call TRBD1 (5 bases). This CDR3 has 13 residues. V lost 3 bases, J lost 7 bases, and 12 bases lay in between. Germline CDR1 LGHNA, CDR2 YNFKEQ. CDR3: CASSHSGGDEAFF. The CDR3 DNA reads TGTGCCAGCAGCCACTCGGGGGGGGATGAAGCTTTCTTT.

CDR3 protein: CASSQDREGRQPQHF. DNA for the CDR3: TGCGCCAGCAGCCAAGATAGGGAGGGAAGGCAGCCCCAGCATTTT. This chain links TRBV4-3 with TRBJ1-5; D gene uncertain. Germline V gives CDR1 LGHNA, CDR2 YSLEER. This CDR3 is built from 15 residues. Trimming took 0 bases from V and 7 from J, leaving 13 bases between them.

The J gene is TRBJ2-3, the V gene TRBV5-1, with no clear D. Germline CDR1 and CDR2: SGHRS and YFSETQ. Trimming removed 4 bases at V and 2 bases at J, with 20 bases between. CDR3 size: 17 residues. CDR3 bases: TGCGCCAGCAGCCGCCTCGGGCGGCCACCCGACACAGATACGCAGTATTTT. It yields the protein CASSRLGRPPDTDTQYF.